What follows are 23 T cell receptor beta chains derived from one specimen sequenced in a study of radiotherapy plus CTLA-4 blockade in lung cancer. The protocol was immunoSEQ multiplex PCR, while the TCRdb copy is restricted to in-frame clones and leaves out a portion. Of roughly 54,000 clones listed, roughly four fifths were seen once; the top ten hold more than 4.5%. The sequencing here drew on peripheral blood, taken from a patient treated with radiotherapy plus ipilimumab. The receptors shown here come from a human donor with non-small cell lung cancer whose response to radiotherapy plus ipilimumab could not be evaluated.

CDR3 sequence (DNA): TGTGCCATCAGTGAGTCGCGGGGATATGGCTACACCTTC. It translates to CAISESRGYGYTF. The chain carries TRBV10-3 and TRBJ1-2, with D unresolved. Trimming shortened V by 0 bases and J by 5 bases, and 7 bases separated the two germline ends. Germline values: CDR1 ENHRY, CDR2 SYGVKD. The CDR3 is 13 amino acids.

The chain links TRBV19 to TRBJ2-7; the match to TRBD2 covers 11 bases. The CDR3 sequence is 16 residues long. J gave up 0 bases and V 4 bases, and 5 bases lay outside the gene matches. Germline CDR1 reads LNHDA; CDR2 reads SQIVND (reference sequence). CDR3 region: CASSTRLAGNSYEQYF. The CDR3 nucleotides are TGTGCCAGTAGTACCCGACTAGCGGGGAACTCCTACGAGCAGTACTTC. The variable domain in full, completed from reference TRBV19 and TRBJ2-7, reads DGGITQSPKYLFRKEGQNVTLSCEQNLNHDAMYWYRQDPGQGLRLIYYSQIVNDFQKGDIAEGYSVSREKKESFPLTVTSAQKNPTAFYLCASSTRLAGNSYEQYFGPGTRLTVT.

The chain is built from TRBV30 and TRBJ1-3, with D unclear. The CDR3 length is 12 residues. CDR1 and CDR2 (germline): GTSNPN, SVGIG (reference sequence). Trimming shortened V by 4 bases and J by 4 bases, and 8 bases separated the two germline ends. The CDR3 protein is CAWNGVGNTIYF. Written as DNA, the CDR3 is TGTGCCTGGAACGGGGTCGGAAACACCATATATTTT.

J is TRBJ2-7 and V is TRBV14; 12 nucleotides align to TRBD1. The CDR3 runs 14 residues. With V trimmed by 6 bases and J by 5 bases, 5 bases remained unmatched. Germline assignment: CDR1 SGHDN and CDR2 FVKESK. This CDR3 is CASRGTGGLNEQYF. DNA of the CDR3: TGTGCCAGCAGGGGGACAGGGGGCCTTAACGAGCAGTACTTC.

The chain uses TRBV11-3 and TRBJ2-2; the D is unclear. Per germline, CDR1 SGHNT and CDR2 YENEEA. Trimming left V 6 bases short and J 7 bases short, with 12 bases between. The CDR3 has 13 amino acids. The CDR3 region is CASSGQLGGELFF. The CDR3 nucleotides read TGTGCCAGCAGTGGGCAGCTCGGCGGGGAGCTGTTTTTT.

This chain links TRBV30 with TRBJ2-7; 7 positions match TRBD1. The trim removed 4 bases at V and 2 bases at J, leaving 5 bases unmatched. Germline CDR1 and CDR2: GTSNPN and SVGIG (reference sequence). The CDR3 has 13 amino acids. The CDR3 nucleotides read TGTGCCTGGAATCCCGGGACAGCCTACGAGCAGTACTTC. Encoded protein: CAWNPGTAYEQYF.

V is TRBV6-1 and J is TRBJ1-2; D call uncertain. Trimming took off 2 bases at V and 5 bases at J, with 6 bases between the two ends. The CDR3 extends over 12 amino acids. The V gene's germline CDR1 is MNHNS and CDR2 SASEGT. CDR3 region: CASSESRYGYTF. DNA for the CDR3: TGTGCCAGCAGTGAAAGCAGGTATGGCTACACCTTC.

The J gene is TRBJ2-3, the V gene TRBV14; no definite D call. The CDR3 extends over 11 amino acids. The V end lost 1 base, the J end lost 11 bases, and 7 bases lay between the germline ends. CDR1 SGHDN and CDR2 FVKESK come from the germline V gene. CDR3 region: CASSQGGEQYF. The CDR3 bases are TGTGCCAGCAGCCAAGGCGGTGAGCAGTATTTT.

The CDR3 reads CASSSQGGEKLFF. CDR3 coding DNA: TGTGCCAGCAGTAGTCAGGGAGGGGAAAAACTGTTTTTT. The chain links TRBV6-5 to TRBJ1-4, with a tentative D call TRBD1 (5 bases). The germline gives CDR1 MNHEY, CDR2 SVGAGI. This CDR3 contains 13 residues. With 5 bases removed from V and 8 bases from J, the gap between germline ends came to 12 bases.

The genes are TRBV7-9 and TRBJ1-2; 9 nucleotides align to TRBD1. V was pared by 3 bases and J by 4 bases, with 12 bases of the junction left unmatched. CDR1 and CDR2 from the germline V gene are SEHNR and FQNEAQ (reference sequence). The CDR3 runs 17 residues. The CDR3 reads CASSFPKTGGLSYGYTF. CDR3 bases: TGTGCCAGCAGCTTCCCCAAGACAGGGGGTTTGTCCTATGGCTACACCTTC.

In its sample, this clone was seen a few times. The chain is built from TRBV4-2 and TRBJ2-6; D perhaps matches TRBD1 (5 bases). With 5 bases removed from V and 4 bases from J, the gap between germline ends came to 15 bases. The CDR3 length is 16 residues. Germline CDR1 LGHNA, CDR2 YNFKEQ. CDR3 DNA sequence: TGTGCCAGCAGCGGGTATGGGGCGCCAGGGGCCAACGTCCTGACTTTC. Amino acids: CASSGYGAPGANVLTF.

On this clone itself: Other DNA sequences in the sample encode the same CDR3. The chain links TRBV6-5 to TRBJ1-1, with 7 bases that match TRBD1. The CDR3 consists of 16 residues. V lost 2 bases to trimming and J lost 2 bases; unmatched junction nucleotides: 8. The germline V gene encodes CDR1 MNHEY and CDR2 SVGAGI. CDR3 in amino acids: CASSYGLGGYNTEAFF. The CDR3 DNA reads TGTGCCAGCAGTTACGGGCTAGGGGGCTACAACACTGAAGCTTTCTTT.

The V and J genes are TRBV5-1 and TRBJ1-1, with D perhaps TRBD1 (6 bases). V lost 4 bases to trimming and J lost 3 bases, with 16 bases between them. CDR1 and CDR2 (germline): SGHRS, YFSETQ. This CDR3 is 15 amino acids long. CDR3 protein: CASSPRGSGYTEAFF. CDR3 in DNA: TGCGCCAGCAGCCCGAGGGGGTCGGGGTACACTGAAGCTTTCTTT.

The gene calls are TRBV7-8 and TRBJ2-7; a possible D gene is TRBD2 (6 bases). The germline V and J ends were trimmed by 5 bases and 7 bases, with 27 bases remaining between them. The CDR3 is made up of 17 amino acids. In germline, CDR1 is SGHVS, CDR2 FQNEAQ. The CDR3 region is CASSPAAYLRGLREQYF. CDR3 coding DNA: TGTGCCAGCAGCCCCGCCGCATATTTGCGGGGCCTTAGGGAGCAGTACTTC. Full variable domain (missing parts from reference TRBV7-8 and TRBJ2-7): GAGVSQSPRYKVAKRGQDVALRCDPISGHVSLFWYQQALGQGPEFLTYFQNEAQLDKSGLPSDRFFAERPEGSVSTLKIQRTQQEDSAVYLCASSPAAYLRGLREQYFGPGTRLTVT.

This clone was picked up one time. V usage is TRBV9 and J usage is TRBJ2-5; 7 bases agree with TRBD1. This CDR3 is 15 amino acids long. V gave up 4 bases and J gave up 0 bases; unmatched junction bases: 6. Germline CDR1 is SGDLS and CDR2 is YYNGEE. CDR3 sequence (DNA): TGTGCCAGCAGCCCTCTGACAGGGTACCAAGAGACCCAGTACTTC. Its translation: CASSPLTGYQETQYF.

The chain couples TRBV5-4 to TRBJ2-3; 7 positions agree with TRBD1. Germline V gene lookup returns CDR1 SGHNT and CDR2 YYREEE (reference sequence). V shed 1 base and J 1 base; nucleotides not matched to a gene: 3. The length of the CDR3 is 15 residues. CDR3 amino acids: CASSLRDSRTDTQYF. CDR3 sequence (DNA): TGTGCCAGCAGCTTGAGGGACAGCCGCACAGATACGCAGTATTTT.

V gene TRBV27 combines with J gene TRBJ1-1, with D maybe TRBD1 (5 bases). The CDR3 contains 14 residues. Trimming left V 5 bases short and J 2 bases short, with 12 bases between. Germline V lookup: CDR1 MNHEY, CDR2 SMNVEV (reference sequence). CDR3 sequence reads: CASSHPGGNTEAFF. The CDR3 DNA follows: TGTGCCAGCAGTCACCCGGGGGGAAACACTGAAGCTTTCTTT.

This clone was observed once. The chain joins TRBV9 to TRBJ1-3; 7 bases align to TRBD1. V lost 4 bases and J lost 0; bases outside the gene matches: 4. The CDR3 is 15 residues long. CDR1 is SGDLS, CDR2 YYNGEE, per germline. In nucleotides, the CDR3 is TGTGCCAGCAGCCCGGGACAGAGCTCTGGAAACACCATATATTTT. It encodes CASSPGQSSGNTIYF.

The V call is TRBV5-1, the J call TRBJ2-3; 7 nucleotides line up with TRBD1. The CDR3 totals 15 residues. Germline V gene sequence: CDR1 SGHRS, CDR2 YFSETQ. The trim removed 7 bases at V and 3 bases at J, leaving 11 bases unmatched. CDR3 amino acids: CASGTGTARTDTQYF. The DNA of the CDR3 is TGCGCCAGCGGAACCGGGACAGCGAGGACAGATACGCAGTATTTT.

This clone was recorded once. The rearrangement uses TRBV11-2 and TRBJ1-5; 7 nucleotides match TRBD1. Trimming took 0 bases from V and 2 from J; bases not matched to a gene: 4. The CDR3 consists of 16 residues. Germline values: CDR1 SGHAT, CDR2 FQNNGV. The CDR3 sequence: CASSLEPTGGNQPQHF. The CDR3 DNA sequence: TGTGCCAGCAGCTTAGAGCCCACAGGGGGCAATCAGCCCCAGCATTTT. The entire variable domain, with the rest obtained from reference TRBV11-2 and TRBJ1-5, is as follows: EAGVAQSPRYKIIEKRQSVAFWCNPISGHATLYWYQQILGQGPKLLIQFQNNGVVDDSQLPKDRFSAERLKGVDSTLKIQPAKLEDSAVYLCASSLEPTGGNQPQHFGDGTRLSIL.

V and J are TRBV28 and TRBJ2-7; TRBD1 aligns across 9 bases. CDR1 and CDR2 (germline): MDHEN, SYDVKM. V lost 3 bases and J lost 5; bases outside the gene matches: 5. The CDR3 is made up of 14 amino acids. In nucleotides, the CDR3 is TGTGCCAGCAGTTTCCCGGGACAGGGTCACGAGCAGTACTTC. The encoded protein is CASSFPGQGHEQYF.

V gene TRBV5-4 combines with J gene TRBJ2-3, with no clear D. The CDR3 loop spans 13 amino acids. V gave up 3 bases and J gave up 0 bases, with 5 bases separating them. CDR1 is SGHNT, CDR2 YYREEE, per germline (reference sequence). CDR3 coding DNA: TGTGCCAGCAGCTCCGGTAGCACAGATACGCAGTATTTT. Translating it yields CASSSGSTDTQYF.

This clone was seen more than once but under ten times. The genes are TRBV2 and TRBJ2-7; 7 nucleotides line up with TRBD2. This CDR3 has 16 amino acids. From germline, CDR1 is SNHLY and CDR2 FYNNEI. With 2 bases clipped from V and 0 bases from J, the junction kept 7 bases outside the gene matches. CDR3 loop: CASSERRRETSYEQYF. In nucleotides, the CDR3 is TGTGCCAGCAGTGAAAGAAGGCGGGAGACCTCCTACGAGCAGTACTTC.